A single sample is the source of the 9 T cell receptor beta chains below, sequenced in a study of memory CD4+ T cells and cytomegalovirus serostatus. Here immunoSEQ multiplex PCR was the method, and the copy in TCRdb shows in-frame clones only, minus some. The table has around 61,000 clones, around 80% seen once; the top ten hold less than 0.5%. Single viable CD3+CD4+CD8-CD45RO+ cells were sorted as the memory CD4+ T cells. The sample taken for sequencing was memory CD4+ T cells from blood. All receptors come from an adult in good health and CMV-seronegative.

This rearrangement joins TRBV4-1 to TRBJ1-2; no firm D call. Trimming pared 2 bases from V and 4 bases from J, leaving 8 bases between. The germline V gene encodes CDR1 MGHRA and CDR2 YSYEKL. The CDR3 has 13 amino acids. The CDR3 DNA reads TGCGCCAGCAGCCAACCCTATAGCTATGGCTACACCTTC. This sequence encodes CASSQPYSYGYTF.

The chain is built from TRBV9 and TRBJ1-2, with 11 bases lining up with TRBD1. V shed 0 bases and J 4 bases; nucleotides not matched to a gene: 5. This CDR3 has 16 residues. The V gene's germline CDR1 is SGDLS and CDR2 YYNGEE. The CDR3 sequence: CASSVAGTGGSYGYTF. The CDR3 coding sequence is TGTGCCAGCAGCGTAGCTGGGACAGGGGGGAGCTATGGCTACACCTTC.

This clone was detected only a few times. The V gene is TRBV9, the J gene TRBJ1-1; D remains ambiguous. The germline gives CDR1 SGDLS, CDR2 YYNGEE. The ends were cut back, 1 base at V and 1 base at J, with 5 bases in the middle. The CDR3 is 13 residues long. CDR3 amino acids: CASSVRGNTEAFF. The CDR3 DNA is TGTGCCAGCAGCGTACGGGGGAACACTGAAGCTTTCTTT.

The CDR3 protein is CASRKTELSTDTQYF. The CDR3 coding sequence is TGTGCCAGCAGAAAGACAGAACTTAGCACAGATACGCAGTATTTT. The chain employs TRBV6-4 and TRBJ2-3, with a weak D call TRBD1 (5 bases). Trimming pared 6 bases from V and 0 bases from J, leaving 13 bases between. The CDR3 consists of 15 residues. The germline CDR1 and CDR2 sequences are MRHNA and SNTAGT.

The rearrangement links TRBV27 to TRBJ2-3; 9 bases match TRBD2. Per the germline V gene, CDR1 is MNHEY and CDR2 is SMNVEV (reference sequence). V shed 3 bases and J 4 bases; nucleotides not matched to a gene: 8. This CDR3 contains 16 residues. CDR3 protein: CASSFLSSGGPDTQYF. CDR3 in DNA: TGTGCCAGCAGTTTTCTGAGTAGCGGGGGACCAGATACGCAGTATTTT.

This chain links TRBV7-6 with TRBJ2-1; TRBD2 matches 11 bases. V lost 2 bases and J lost 7; bases outside the gene matches: 10. CDR3 length equals 17 residues. Germline-derived CDR1 and CDR2 are SGHVS and FNYEAQ. CDR3 sequence: CASSLTVLAGGVNEQFF. The CDR3 DNA is TGTGCCAGCAGCTTAACGGTTCTAGCGGGGGGCGTGAATGAGCAGTTCTTC.

The gene calls are TRBV30 and TRBJ2-5; 9 positions agree with TRBD1. The J call is in doubt because the DNA end fits TRBJ2-7 better. CDR1 and CDR2 from the germline V gene are GTSNPN and SVGIG (reference sequence). The CDR3 loop spans 12 amino acids. The CDR3 reads CARGQGVYEQYF. CDR3 DNA sequence: TGTGCCAGGGGACAGGGAGTGTACGAGCAGTACTTC.

The chain carries TRBV11-3 and TRBJ2-1; a weak D match, TRBD2 (6 bases). Looked up from germline, CDR1 is SGHNT and CDR2 is YENEEA. Trimming removed 4 bases from V and 7 bases from J, with 11 bases in between. The CDR3 loop spans 13 amino acids. CDR3 in DNA: TGTGCCAGCAGCTCGGAGGGTAGGAATGAGCAGTTCTTC. Its translation: CASSSEGRNEQFF.

The chain uses TRBV27 and TRBJ2-5, with D possibly matching TRBD1 (6 bases). Near its end, the DNA agrees better with TRBJ2-7, so the J call may be wrong. CDR3 length: 14 amino acids. The germline gives CDR1 MNHEY, CDR2 SMNVEV (reference sequence). The CDR3 reads CASSLQGSSYEQYF. The CDR3 nucleotides read TGTGCCAGCAGTTTACAGGGGAGCTCCTACGAGCAGTACTTC.